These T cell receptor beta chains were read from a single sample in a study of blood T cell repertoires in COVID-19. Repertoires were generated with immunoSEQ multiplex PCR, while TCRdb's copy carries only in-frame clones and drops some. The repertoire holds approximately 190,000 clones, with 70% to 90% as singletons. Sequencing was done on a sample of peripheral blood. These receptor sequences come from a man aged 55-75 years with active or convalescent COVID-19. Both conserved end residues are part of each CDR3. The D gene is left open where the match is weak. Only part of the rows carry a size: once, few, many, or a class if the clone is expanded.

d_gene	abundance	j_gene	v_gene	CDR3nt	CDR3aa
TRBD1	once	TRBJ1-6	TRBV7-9	TGTGCCAGCAGCAGCAGGGGGCTCAATTCACCCCTCCACTTT	CASSSRGLNSPLHF
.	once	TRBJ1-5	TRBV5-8	TGTGCCAGCACCCCAGTCTGGGGGGATCAGCCCCAGCATTTT	CASTPVWGDQPQHF
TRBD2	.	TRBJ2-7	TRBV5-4	TGTGCCAGCAGCTCCCTAAGGACTAGCGGTTACGAGCAGTACTTC	CASSSLRTSGYEQYF
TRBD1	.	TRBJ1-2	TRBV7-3	TGTGACATTAGGGGACAGGGGAATGCGTATGGCTACACCTTC	CDIRGQGNAYGYTF
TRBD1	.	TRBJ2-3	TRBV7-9	TGTGCCAGCAGCCAACCCGACAGGGCTCATGATACGCAGTATTTT	CASSQPDRAHDTQYF
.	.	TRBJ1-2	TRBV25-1	TGTGCCAGCAGTGAACCAGGGGCGCTTGGCCCCTATGGCTACACCTTC	CASSEPGALGPYGYTF
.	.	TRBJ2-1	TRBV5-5	TGTGCCAGCAGCACTGGGACGGCGGGACAGTACAATGAGCAGTTCTTC	CASSTGTAGQYNEQFF
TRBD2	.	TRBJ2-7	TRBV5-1	TGCGCCAGCAGCTTCGGAGGGACTAGCGGGGGGATTCAATACGAGCAGTACTTC	CASSFGGTSGGIQYEQYF
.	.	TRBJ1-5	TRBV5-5	TGTGCCAGCAGCTCTCGGGGGGCGAGTTATCAGCCCCAGCATTTT	CASSSRGASYQPQHF
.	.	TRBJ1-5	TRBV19	TGTGCCAGTAGGAACAGGGATGGTCAGCCCCAGCATTTT	CASRNRDGQPQHF
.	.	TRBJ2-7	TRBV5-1	TGCGCCAGCAGCTTGACAGGGAGCTCCTACGAGCAGTACTTC	CASSLTGSSYEQYF
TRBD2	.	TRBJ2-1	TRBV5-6	TGTGCCAGCAGCCGCGGGGGTCGAGAGTTCTTC	CASSRGGREFF
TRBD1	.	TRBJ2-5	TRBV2	TGTGCCAGCAGTGGGACAGGGGCCAAGGGTGAGACCCAGTACTTC	CASSGTGAKGETQYF
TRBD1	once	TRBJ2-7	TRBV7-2	TGTGCCAGCAGCCAAGTCGCCGGGACAGACTACGAGCAGTACTTC	CASSQVAGTDYEQYF